The present TCR beta chain was sequenced within a study of CD8+ T cells in alopecia areata. Study background: A 6-month off-drug phase came after tofacitinib, which had lasted 6 to 18 months. Among treated patients, severity was scored by affected scalp area percentage.

The CDR3 covers 14 residues. Per the germline V gene, CDR1 is SGHVS and CDR2 is FNYEAQ. Trimming shortened V by 2 bases and J by 8 bases, and 15 bases separated the two germline ends. As the sequencing template, cDNA was produced by extracting RNA and reverse transcribing it. This table comes from immunoSEQ multiplex PCR, and its TCRdb copy is limited to in-frame clones, with some not included. This table holds 150,000 to 200,000 clones, about 60% found once. Described treatment: oral pan-JAK inhibitor, 5-10 mg twice daily. The specimen comprised CD4+ T cells sorted from blood, sampled at week 4, from a patient treated with tofacitinib. The J gene is TRBJ1-2, the V gene TRBV7-6; no reliable D call. The origin of this receptor is a human donor with alopecia areata. The CDR3 sequence: CASSLLFGVSGYTF. The DNA of the CDR3 is TGTGCCAGCAGCTTACTGTTCGGGGTCTCGGGCTACACCTTC.